The 5 T cell receptor beta chains reported below all come from one sample, sequenced in a study of T-cell memory formation after mild COVID-19. MiXCR, run by TCRdb on the 5' RACE reads, gives a single entry per CDR3 protein. Here the sample spans about 340,000 distinct CDR3 sequences, approximately 12% being singletons. Input material: PBMCs or a T cell subset sorted from them (not recorded which). These receptors came from a man in his late teens or twenties who had mild COVID-19 (a few samples of this study predate the infection). Cell type and time point are not known.

This clonotype was seen only a few times. The V gene is TRBV5-1, the J gene TRBJ2-1; no firm D call. The CDR3 length is 14 residues. Germline V CDR1 and CDR2: SGHRS, YFSETQ. V dropped 4 bases and J dropped 2 bases, with 10 bases sitting between them. The CDR3: CASSTTATYNEQFF. The CDR3 DNA reads as TGCGCCAGCAGCACGACCGCCACCTACAATGAGCAGTTCTTC.

This clonotype was counted between two and nine times. This chain links TRBV7-2 with TRBJ2-2; 8 positions agree with TRBD2. The V and J ends lost 1 base and 12 bases, in that order; junction bases with no gene match: 4. Germline V lookup: CDR1 SGHTA, CDR2 FQGNSA. This CDR3 comprises 13 residues. For the CDR3, the DNA is TGTGCCAGCAGCTTAGGTGTAGCGGGGCAGCTGTTTTTT. Its protein product is CASSLGVAGQLFF.

The chain is built from TRBV7-4 and TRBJ1-2, with D unresolved. CDR1 SGHVT and CDR2 SQSDAQ come from the germline V gene. The CDR3 is 13 residues long. Trimming shortened V by 3 bases and J by 3 bases, and 8 bases separated the two germline ends. Here the CDR3 DNA reads TGTGCCAGCAGCTTCCCAGAAGACTATGGCTACACCTTC. It translates to CASSFPEDYGYTF.

V and J are TRBV7-2 and TRBJ1-6; TRBD1 matches at 8 bases. The CDR3 sequence is 15 residues long. Per the germline V gene, CDR1 is SGHTA and CDR2 is FQGNSA. With V trimmed by 5 bases and J by 15 bases, 15 bases remained unmatched. The CDR3 DNA sequence: TGTGCCAGCAGCAGAACCGGGACAGGAGGCAAAGACCTCCACTTT. As protein: CASSRTGTGGKDLHF.

The V call is TRBV3-1, the J call TRBJ2-3; 7 bases fit TRBD2. CDR3 length: 12 amino acids. J gave up 2 bases and V 8 bases, and 1 base lay outside the gene matches. Germline V lookup: CDR1 LGHDT, CDR2 YNNKEL (reference sequence). CDR3 DNA sequence: TGTGCCAGCGCGGGGGACACAGATACGCAGTATTTT. Amino acids: CASAGDTDTQYF.